These 20 T cell receptor beta chains came from one sample sequenced in a study of CD8 T cells in Susac syndrome. After extraction with the RNeasy kit, about 0.45 to 1 ug of the RNA was reverse transcribed using random hexamers. TCRdb reprocessed the immunoSEQ multiplex PCR reads with MiXCR, giving one entry per CDR3 protein. The sample holds some 210,000 distinct CDR3 sequences, approximately 94% seen once. The sequenced material came from CD4+ T cells from PBMCs. Receptors originate from a human donor with Susac syndrome.

The chain is built from TRBV5-1 and TRBJ1-1, with D maybe TRBD1 (5 bases). Germline values: CDR1 SGHRS, CDR2 YFSETQ. V was pared by 0 bases and J by 3 bases, with 9 bases between. The CDR3 contains 14 residues. CDR3 sequence (DNA): TGCGCCAGCAGCTTGGAGGCCAGGGACACTGAAGCTTTCTTT. Amino acid sequence: CASSLEARDTEAFF.

V gene TRBV12-3 or TRBV12-4 combines with J gene TRBJ2-7; D uncertain. V gave up 2 bases and J gave up 4 bases, with 15 bases separating them. This CDR3 has 15 residues. DNA for the CDR3: TGTGCCAGCAGTTTACACCACCTTACCCTATACGAGCAGTACTTC. Translating gives CASSLHHLTLYEQYF.

The gene calls are TRBV4-1 and TRBJ2-3; maybe TRBD1 (6 bases). Germline CDR1 MGHRA, CDR2 YSYEKL. The V and J ends lost 0 bases and 4 bases respectively, with 8 bases between them. The CDR3 runs to 14 residues. The CDR3 nucleotides read TGCGCCAGCAGCCAAGAGGGGGCCCCAGATACGCAGTATTTT. Translation gives CASSQEGAPDTQYF.

The chain joins TRBV27 to TRBJ1-1; a possible D gene is TRBD1 (6 bases). In germline, CDR1 is MNHEY, CDR2 SMNVEV (reference sequence). This CDR3 has 15 amino acids. V was shortened by 6 bases and J by 0 bases, with 14 bases between the two germline ends. CDR3 nucleotide sequence: TGTGCCAGCAGCACCCCCGGACAGTTGAACACTGAAGCTTTCTTT. It is translated as CASSTPGQLNTEAFF.

The J gene is TRBJ1-1, the V gene TRBV28; TRBD1 agrees at 12 bases. This CDR3 is 15 amino acids long. V shed 5 bases and J 5 bases; nucleotides not matched to a gene: 6. CDR1 is MDHEN and CDR2 is SYDVKM in the germline V gene. The CDR3 sequence: CASSVGDRGRTEAFF. In nucleotides, the CDR3 is TGTGCCAGCAGTGTGGGGGACAGGGGGCGGACTGAAGCTTTCTTT.

As DNA, the CDR3 is TGCAGCGTAACCCCCCCGGGGGACACAGATACGCAGTATTTT. It translates to CSVTPPGDTDTQYF. The chain carries TRBV29-1 and TRBJ2-3; tentative D call: TRBD2 (6 bases). V dropped 6 bases and J dropped 2 bases, with 15 bases sitting between them. The CDR3 is made up of 14 amino acids. From germline, CDR1 is SQVTM and CDR2 ANQGSEA.

J is TRBJ2-5 and V is TRBV7-2, with D perhaps assigned TRBD1 or TRBD2 (5 bases each). The CDR3 runs 15 residues. Germline V lookup: CDR1 SGHTA, CDR2 FQGNSA. The V gene lost 5 bases and the J gene lost 5 bases, with 18 bases spanning the gap. Here the CDR3 reads CASSLHQGEWETQYF. CDR3 in DNA: TGTGCCAGCAGCCTACATCAGGGAGAGTGGGAGACCCAGTACTTC.

The chain recombines TRBV20-1 with TRBJ1-1; possible D gene TRBD1, 5 bases. Germline V gene data show CDR1 as DFQATT and CDR2 as SNEGSKA (reference sequence). The CDR3 is made up of 12 amino acids. Trimming removed 6 bases from V and 4 bases from J, with 12 bases in between. CDR3 region: CSAVGRATEAFF. CDR3 in DNA: TGCAGTGCCGTCGGCAGGGCCACTGAAGCTTTCTTT.

V usage is TRBV9 and J usage is TRBJ2-2; no clear D gene. Between the trimmed V and J ends, which lost 0 bases and 7 bases, there was a span of 10 bases. Per the germline V gene, CDR1 is SGDLS and CDR2 is YYNGEE. This CDR3 has 14 amino acids. DNA of the CDR3: TGTGCCAGCAGCGTAGTTACCAGCGACGGGGAGCTGTTTTTT. The encoded protein is CASSVVTSDGELFF.

This clonotype showed up just once. This rearrangement joins TRBV5-4 to TRBJ1-2, with 7 bases that match TRBD1. The junction had 10 bases not matched to a gene; V was cut back by 4 bases and J by 4 bases. The CDR3 loop spans 15 amino acids. Germline CDR1 SGHNT, CDR2 YYREEE (reference sequence). CDR3 sequence (DNA): TGTGCCAGCAGCGTCCGGGACAGTGAAGGCTATGGCTACACCTTC. Amino acid sequence: CASSVRDSEGYGYTF.

The gene calls are TRBV29-1 and TRBJ1-2, with D tentatively TRBD1 (6 bases). The CDR3 contains 15 residues. The germline gives CDR1 SQVTM, CDR2 ANQGSEA. Trimming stripped 0 bases from V and 8 bases from J, with 19 bases between. DNA for the CDR3: TGCAGCGTTGAAGAAGGGGGGCAGGGACCGCTGGGCTACACCTTC. Its protein product is CSVEEGGQGPLGYTF.

The chain links TRBV4-3 to TRBJ2-1, with a weak D call TRBD1 (8 bases). V was cut by 4 bases and J by 2 bases, with 21 bases left in between. Germline CDR1 and CDR2: LGHNA and YSLEER. This CDR3 contains 18 residues. CDR3 in DNA: TGCGCCAGCAGCCGAGGACAGGGCCTAGCGGCAACCTACAATGAGCAGTTCTTC. Amino acid sequence: CASSRGQGLAATYNEQFF.

The J gene is TRBJ1-1, the V gene TRBV20-1; possible D gene TRBD1, 5 bases. This CDR3 is 16 amino acids long. Germline V gene sequence: CDR1 DFQATT, CDR2 SNEGSKA (reference sequence). Deletions cut 0 bases from V and 3 bases from J, with 17 bases between. This chain's CDR3 is CSARDDRRGAYTEAFF. The CDR3 DNA reads as TGCAGTGCTAGAGATGACCGGAGGGGTGCATACACTGAAGCTTTCTTT.

This chain joins TRBV7-8 and TRBJ2-7; D might be TRBD1 (5 bases). Germline loops: CDR1 SGHVS, CDR2 FQNEAQ. The V and J ends lost 4 bases and 3 bases respectively, with 16 bases between them. CDR3 size: 15 residues. The CDR3 sequence is CASSSGPGSFYEQYF. In DNA form, the CDR3 reads TGTGCCAGCAGCTCAGGGCCAGGGTCTTTCTACGAGCAGTACTTC.

V usage is TRBV4-3 and J usage is TRBJ2-7; TRBD2 might be the D (5 bases). V was cut by 0 bases and J by 5 bases, with 17 bases left in between. The CDR3 runs to 16 residues. Germline CDR1 and CDR2: LGHNA and YSLEER. CDR3 DNA: TGCGCCAGCAGCCAAGACTACAGACTATGGTTCCACGAGCAGTACTTC. This sequence encodes CASSQDYRLWFHEQYF.

This clonotype was seen once. The chain combines TRBV6-2 or TRBV6-3 with TRBJ1-5; TRBD1 matches 8 bases. V gave up 7 bases and J gave up 3 bases; unmatched junction bases: 8. The CDR3 has 15 residues. Germline V gene sequence: CDR1 MNHEY, CDR2 SVGEGT. CDR3 loop: CASKLGQGYNQPQHF. Here the CDR3 DNA reads TGTGCCAGCAAACTCGGACAGGGATACAATCAGCCCCAGCATTTT.

The chain recombines TRBV5-6 with TRBJ2-1; TRBD2 agrees at 10 bases. This CDR3 comprises 22 residues. Germline CDR1 reads SGHDT; CDR2 reads YYEEEE. V gave up 3 bases and J gave up 7 bases; unmatched junction bases: 28. Here the CDR3 reads CASSSQISVASGGLVSRNEQFF. The CDR3 coding sequence is TGTGCCAGCAGCTCGCAGATCTCGGTAGCTAGCGGGGGCCTTGTTTCGAGGAATGAGCAGTTCTTC.

V and J are TRBV9 and TRBJ1-2, with TRBD1 matching 9 bases. From germline, CDR1 is SGDLS and CDR2 YYNGEE. V was pared by 2 bases and J by 4 bases, with 6 bases of the junction left unmatched. CDR3 length equals 15 residues. Here the CDR3 DNA reads TGTGCCAGCAGCGTCAGGGACAGGGTAGTCTATGGCTACACCTTC. Translating it yields CASSVRDRVVYGYTF.

The chain combines TRBV29-1 with TRBJ1-1, with unresolved D. CDR1 and CDR2 (germline): SQVTM, ANQGSEA. The CDR3 length is 11 residues. Trimming took off 7 bases at V and 3 bases at J, with 9 bases between the two ends. The DNA for the CDR3 is TGCAGCGCCGTCACAGACACTGAAGCTTTCTTT. Amino acids: CSAVTDTEAFF.

This sequence joins TRBV5-4 and TRBJ1-1; the match to TRBD1 covers 8 bases. Germline-derived CDR1 and CDR2 are SGHNT and YYREEE (reference sequence). The CDR3 extends over 15 amino acids. Trimming cost V 4 bases and J 4 bases; bases outside gene matches: 9. The CDR3 region is CASSNAGGAGTEAFF. The CDR3 nucleotides are TGTGCCAGCAGCAACGCAGGGGGCGCGGGCACTGAAGCTTTCTTT.